Following are 9 T cell receptor beta chains from one sample sequenced in a study of T cell responses to AZD1222 COVID-19 vaccine. TCRdb keeps only in-frame clones here, not all; method: immunoSEQ multiplex PCR. Among 90,000 to 150,000 clones, more than 85% were seen once, and the ten largest hold roughly 2.4%. The material was peripheral blood, obtained on day 0 of AZD1222 vaccination. The receptors were sampled from an adult in good health.

V is TRBV11-1 and J is TRBJ2-5; TRBD2 aligns across 7 bases. V dropped 5 bases and J dropped 9; count of bases not matched to a gene: 12. CDR1 SGHAT and CDR2 FQDESV come from the germline V gene (reference sequence). The CDR3 contains 14 residues. The CDR3 region has the DNA TGTGCCAGCAGCCGGAGCGGGGCCAGCGGGCCCCAGTACTTC. It is translated as CASSRSGASGPQYF.

This chain joins TRBV2 and TRBJ1-4, with 8 positions matching TRBD1. In germline, CDR1 is SNHLY, CDR2 FYNNEI. V was pared by 4 bases and J by 8 bases, with 6 bases of the junction left unmatched. This CDR3 has 14 residues. CDR3 in amino acids: CASSARTGREKLFF. In DNA form, the CDR3 reads TGTGCCAGCAGTGCCCGGACAGGGCGGGAAAAACTGTTTTTT.

The rearrangement uses TRBV6-5 and TRBJ1-2, with D possibly matching TRBD1 (5 bases). The CDR3 length is 15 residues. Trimming shortened V by 0 bases and J by 6 bases, and 14 bases separated the two germline ends. Germline assignment: CDR1 MNHEY and CDR2 SVGAGI. DNA of the CDR3: TGTGCCAGCAGTTACTCGTCCTTAGGGACGGATGGCTACACCTTC. Encoded protein: CASSYSSLGTDGYTF.

The chain employs TRBV19 and TRBJ1-1, with 8 bases matching TRBD1. The CDR3 is made up of 13 amino acids. Germline-derived CDR1 and CDR2 are LNHDA and SQIVND (reference sequence). Germline trimming cut 6 bases from V and 5 bases from J; bases unmatched to any gene: 5. The CDR3 nucleotides are TGTGCCAGTAGGCGACAGGGGAGGACTGAAGCTTTCTTT. It is translated as CASRRQGRTEAFF.

The V gene is TRBV5-8, the J gene TRBJ1-6, with 9 nucleotides matching TRBD1. Trimming at V came to 1 base and at J to 7 bases, leaving 6 bases not matched to a gene. CDR1 and CDR2 (germline): SGHTS, YDEGEE. The CDR3 contains 16 residues. The CDR3 DNA is TGTGCCAGCAGCTTGTTTATGGGGACAGGGAATTCACCCCTCCACTTT. Its protein product is CASSLFMGTGNSPLHF.

This chain uses TRBV6-1 with TRBJ2-7; weak D call: TRBD2 (6 bases). CDR3 length: 16 amino acids. Per the germline V gene, CDR1 is MNHNS and CDR2 is SASEGT. The V gene lost 2 bases and the J gene lost 2 bases, with 16 bases spanning the gap. CDR3 sequence: CASSESGRQPTYEQYF. CDR3 bases: TGTGCCAGCAGTGAATCCGGGAGACAGCCCACCTACGAGCAGTACTTC.

This clone was detected only once. Written as DNA, the CDR3 is TGTGCCAGCAGCGAGTGGGGCAGAACAGGGCAGCCCCAGCATTTT. Its translation: CASSEWGRTGQPQHF. The J gene is TRBJ1-5, the V gene TRBV5-6, with D perhaps TRBD1 (6 bases). The CDR3 has 15 residues. Germline V gene data show CDR1 as SGHDT and CDR2 as YYEEEE. V was shortened by 4 bases and J by 7 bases, with 18 bases between the two germline ends.

The chain employs TRBV24-1 and TRBJ2-1; either TRBD1 or TRBD2 may supply D (5 bases each). CDR3 length: 16 residues. The germline gives CDR1 KGHDR, CDR2 SFDVKD. Trimming removed 3 bases from V and 2 bases from J, with 13 bases in between. The CDR3 nucleotides read TGTGCCACCAGTGATGGGACCCCAACCACCTACAATGAGCAGTTCTTC. Encoded protein: CATSDGTPTTYNEQFF.

V gene TRBV29-1 combines with J gene TRBJ2-7; no definite D call. With 3 bases removed from V and 3 bases from J, the gap between germline ends came to 6 bases. Germline-derived CDR1 and CDR2 are SQVTM and ANQGSEA. There are 11 residues in the CDR3. This chain's CDR3 is CSVEGNYEQYF. DNA of the CDR3: TGCAGCGTTGAGGGGAACTACGAGCAGTACTTC.